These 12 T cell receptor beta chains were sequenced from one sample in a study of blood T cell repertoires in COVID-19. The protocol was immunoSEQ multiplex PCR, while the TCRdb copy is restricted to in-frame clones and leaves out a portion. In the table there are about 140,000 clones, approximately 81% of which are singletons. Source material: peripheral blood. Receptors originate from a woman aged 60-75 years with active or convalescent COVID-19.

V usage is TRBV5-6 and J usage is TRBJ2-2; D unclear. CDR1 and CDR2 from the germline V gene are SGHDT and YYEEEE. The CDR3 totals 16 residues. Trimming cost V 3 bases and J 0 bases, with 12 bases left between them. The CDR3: CASSSMPVSNTGELFF. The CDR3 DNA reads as TGTGCCAGCAGCTCCATGCCGGTGTCGAACACCGGGGAGCTGTTTTTT.

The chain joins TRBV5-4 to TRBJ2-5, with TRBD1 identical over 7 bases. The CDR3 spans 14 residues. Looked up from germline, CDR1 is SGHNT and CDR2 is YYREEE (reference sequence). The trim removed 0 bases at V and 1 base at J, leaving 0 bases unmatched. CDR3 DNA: TGTGCCAGCAGCTTGGACAGGGGCCAAGAGACCCAGTACTTC. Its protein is CASSLDRGQETQYF. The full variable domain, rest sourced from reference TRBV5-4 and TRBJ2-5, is ETGVTQSPTHLIKTRGQQVTLRCSSQSGHNTVSWYQQALGQGPQFIFQYYREEENGRGNFPPRFSGLQFPNYSSELNVNALELDDSALYLCASSLDRGQETQYFGPGTRLLVL.

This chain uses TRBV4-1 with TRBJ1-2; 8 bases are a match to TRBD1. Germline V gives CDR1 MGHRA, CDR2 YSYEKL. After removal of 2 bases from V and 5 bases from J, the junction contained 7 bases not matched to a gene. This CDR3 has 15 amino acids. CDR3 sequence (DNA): TGCGCCAGCAGCCAAAGGACAGGGAATAGATATGGCTACACCTTC. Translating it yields CASSQRTGNRYGYTF.

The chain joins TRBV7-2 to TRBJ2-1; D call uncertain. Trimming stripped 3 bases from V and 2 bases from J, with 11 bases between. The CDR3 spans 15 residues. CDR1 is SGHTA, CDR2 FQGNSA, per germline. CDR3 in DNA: TGTGCCAGCAGCTTGGAGCGAGCTACCTACAATGAGCAGTTCTTC. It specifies CASSLERATYNEQFF.

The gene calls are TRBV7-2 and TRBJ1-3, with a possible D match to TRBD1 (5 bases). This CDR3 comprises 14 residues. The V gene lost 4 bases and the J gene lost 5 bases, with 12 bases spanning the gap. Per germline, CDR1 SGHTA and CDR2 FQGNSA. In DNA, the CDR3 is TGTGCCAGCAGCTGGGGCAGTAGGAGAAACACCATATATTTT. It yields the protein CASSWGSRRNTIYF.

The CDR3 spells CASSLWDRGPLSGNTIYF. The CDR3 coding sequence is TGTGCCAGCAGCTTATGGGACAGGGGTCCGCTCTCTGGAAACACCATATATTTT. The chain uses TRBV7-9 and TRBJ1-3, with 10 bases lining up with TRBD1. Losses at the gene ends were 2 bases for V and 0 bases for J; bases not matched to a gene: 7. Germline V gene lookup returns CDR1 SEHNR and CDR2 FQNEAQ (reference sequence). The CDR3 has 18 residues.

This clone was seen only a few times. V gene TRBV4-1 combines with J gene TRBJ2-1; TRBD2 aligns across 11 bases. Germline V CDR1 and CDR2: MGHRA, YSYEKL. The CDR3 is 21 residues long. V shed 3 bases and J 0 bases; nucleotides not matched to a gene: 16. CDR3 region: CASSHGDRLAGTLSSYNEQFF. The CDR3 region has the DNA TGCGCCAGCAGCCACGGAGATCGACTAGCGGGAACTCTTAGCTCCTACAATGAGCAGTTCTTC.

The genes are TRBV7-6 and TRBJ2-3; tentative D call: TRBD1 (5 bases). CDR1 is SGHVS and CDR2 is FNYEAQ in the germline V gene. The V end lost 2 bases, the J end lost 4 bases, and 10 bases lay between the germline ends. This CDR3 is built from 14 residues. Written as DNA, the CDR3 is TGTGCCAGCAGCTTATTTAGGGGTTCAGATACGCAGTATTTT. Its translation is CASSLFRGSDTQYF.

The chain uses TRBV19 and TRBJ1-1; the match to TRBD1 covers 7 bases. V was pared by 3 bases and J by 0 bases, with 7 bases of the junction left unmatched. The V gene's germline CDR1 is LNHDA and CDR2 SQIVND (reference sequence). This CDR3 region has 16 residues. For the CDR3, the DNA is TGTGCCAGTAGTATGGTTAGGGGGCTAATGAACACTGAAGCTTTCTTT. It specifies CASSMVRGLMNTEAFF.

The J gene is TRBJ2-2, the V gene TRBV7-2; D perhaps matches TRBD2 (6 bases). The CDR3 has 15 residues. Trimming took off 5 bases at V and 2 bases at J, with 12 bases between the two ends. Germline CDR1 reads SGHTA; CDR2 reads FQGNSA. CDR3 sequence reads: CASSLSGYNTGELFF. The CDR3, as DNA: TGTGCCAGCAGCCTTAGCGGCTATAACACCGGGGAGCTGTTTTTT.

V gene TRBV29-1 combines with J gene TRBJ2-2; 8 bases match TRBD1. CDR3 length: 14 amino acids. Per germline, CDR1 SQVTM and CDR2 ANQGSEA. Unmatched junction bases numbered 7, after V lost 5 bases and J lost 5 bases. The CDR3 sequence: CSVQGALMTGELFF. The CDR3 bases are TGCAGCGTTCAGGGGGCCTTGATGACCGGGGAGCTGTTTTTT.

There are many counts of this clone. For the CDR3, the DNA is TGTGCCAGCAGCCAAGGACAGGGAGGCGCCATAAGCTCTGGGGCCAACGTCCTGACTTTC. Protein: CASSQGQGGAISSGANVLTF. The V and J genes are TRBV6-6 and TRBJ2-6; 8 positions agree with TRBD1. V gave up 6 bases and J gave up 0 bases; unmatched junction bases: 16. In germline, CDR1 is MNHNY, CDR2 SVGAGI (reference sequence). The CDR3 runs 20 residues.